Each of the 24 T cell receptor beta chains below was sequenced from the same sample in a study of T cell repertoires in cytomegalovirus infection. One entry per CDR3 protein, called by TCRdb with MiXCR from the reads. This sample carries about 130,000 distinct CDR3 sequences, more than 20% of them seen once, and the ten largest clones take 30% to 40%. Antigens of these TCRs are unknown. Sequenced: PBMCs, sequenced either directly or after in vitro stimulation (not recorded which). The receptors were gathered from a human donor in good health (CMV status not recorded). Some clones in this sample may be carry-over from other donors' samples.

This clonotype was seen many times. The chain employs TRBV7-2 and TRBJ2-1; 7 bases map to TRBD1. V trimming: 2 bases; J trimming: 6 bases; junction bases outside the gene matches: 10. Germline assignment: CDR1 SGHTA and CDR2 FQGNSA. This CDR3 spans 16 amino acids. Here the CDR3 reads CASSLPPGTATNEQFF. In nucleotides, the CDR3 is TGTGCCAGCAGCTTACCCCCCGGGACAGCGACCAATGAGCAGTTCTTC.

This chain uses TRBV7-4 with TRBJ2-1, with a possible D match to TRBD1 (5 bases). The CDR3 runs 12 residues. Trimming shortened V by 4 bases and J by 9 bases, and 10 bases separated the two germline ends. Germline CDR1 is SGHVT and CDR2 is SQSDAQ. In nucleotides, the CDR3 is TGTGCCAGCAGCTCACATCAGGGTGAGCAGTTCTTC. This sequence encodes CASSSHQGEQFF.

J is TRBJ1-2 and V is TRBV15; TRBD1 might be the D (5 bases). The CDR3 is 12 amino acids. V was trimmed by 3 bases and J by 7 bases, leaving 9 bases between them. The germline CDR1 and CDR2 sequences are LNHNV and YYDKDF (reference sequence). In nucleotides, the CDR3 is TGTGCCACCAGCAGTCGGGACGTTGGCTACACCTTC. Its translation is CATSSRDVGYTF.

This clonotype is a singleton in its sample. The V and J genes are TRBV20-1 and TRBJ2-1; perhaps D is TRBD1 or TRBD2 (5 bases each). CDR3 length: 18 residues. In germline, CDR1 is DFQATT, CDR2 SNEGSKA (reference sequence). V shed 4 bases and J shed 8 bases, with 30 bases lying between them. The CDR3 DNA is TGCAGTGCTAACCTTCCTTTTCCGGGACCGAACGCTAAGGATGAGCAGTTCTTC. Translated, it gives CSANLPFPGPNAKDEQFF.

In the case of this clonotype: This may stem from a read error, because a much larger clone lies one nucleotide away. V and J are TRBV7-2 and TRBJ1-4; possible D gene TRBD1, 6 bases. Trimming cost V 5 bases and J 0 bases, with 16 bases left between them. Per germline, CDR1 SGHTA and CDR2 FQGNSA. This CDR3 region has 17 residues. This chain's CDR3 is CASSPFGTPATNEKLFF. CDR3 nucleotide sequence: TGTGCCAGCAGCCCTTTCGGGACACCTGCAACTAATGAAAAACTGTTTTTT.

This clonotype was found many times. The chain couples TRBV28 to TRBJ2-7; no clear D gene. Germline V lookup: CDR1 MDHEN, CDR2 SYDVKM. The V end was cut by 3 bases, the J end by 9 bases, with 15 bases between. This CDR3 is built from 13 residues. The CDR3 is CASSFSTATGQYF. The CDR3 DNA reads TGTGCCAGCAGTTTCAGCACGGCCACGGGGCAGTACTTC. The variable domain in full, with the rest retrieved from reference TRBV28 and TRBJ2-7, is DVKVTQSSRYLVKRTGEKVFLECVQDMDHENMFWYRQDPGLGLRLIYFSYDVKMKEKGDIPEGYSVSREKKERFSLILESASTNQTSMYLCASSFSTATGQYFGPGTRLTVT.

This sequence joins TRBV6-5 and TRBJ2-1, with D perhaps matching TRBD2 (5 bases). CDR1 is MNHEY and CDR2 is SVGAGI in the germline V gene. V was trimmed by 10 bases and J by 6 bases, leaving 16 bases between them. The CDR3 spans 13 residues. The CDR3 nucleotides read TGTGCCACCCTCCGGGGTTCCCTCAATGAGCAGTTCTTC. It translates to CATLRGSLNEQFF.

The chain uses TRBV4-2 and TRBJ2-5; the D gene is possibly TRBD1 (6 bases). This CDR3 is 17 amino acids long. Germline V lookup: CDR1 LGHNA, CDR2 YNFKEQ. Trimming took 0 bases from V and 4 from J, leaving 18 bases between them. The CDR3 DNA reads TGTGCCAGCAGCCAAGAGGGACATACCCCTATACCAGAGACCCAGTACTTC. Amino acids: CASSQEGHTPIPETQYF.

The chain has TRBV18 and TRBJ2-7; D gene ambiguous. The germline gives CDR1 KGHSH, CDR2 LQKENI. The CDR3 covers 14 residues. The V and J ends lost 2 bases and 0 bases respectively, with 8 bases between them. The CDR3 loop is CASSPGTSSYEQYF. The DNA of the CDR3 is TGTGCCAGCTCACCAGGCACGAGCTCCTACGAGCAGTACTTC.

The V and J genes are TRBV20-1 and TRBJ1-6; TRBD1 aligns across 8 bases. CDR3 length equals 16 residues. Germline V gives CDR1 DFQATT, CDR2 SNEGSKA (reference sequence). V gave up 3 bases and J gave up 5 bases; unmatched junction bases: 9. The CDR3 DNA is TGCAGTGCTAGTGCAACTTACAGGGGGAATAATTCACCCCTCCACTTT. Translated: CSASATYRGNNSPLHF.

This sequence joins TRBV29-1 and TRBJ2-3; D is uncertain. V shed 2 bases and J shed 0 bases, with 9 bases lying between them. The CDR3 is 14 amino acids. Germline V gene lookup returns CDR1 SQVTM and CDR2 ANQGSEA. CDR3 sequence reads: CSVETVGSTDTQYF. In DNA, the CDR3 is TGCAGCGTTGAAACGGTCGGGAGCACAGATACGCAGTATTTT.

The CDR3 DNA follows: TGTGCCGGGAGGGCGGGGGCCAACGTCCTGACTTTC. Translated, it gives CAGRAGANVLTF. The rearrangement joins TRBV12-3 or TRBV12-4 to TRBJ2-6; 7 bases agree with TRBD2. The CDR3 runs 12 residues. J was trimmed by 4 bases and V by 11 bases; bases with no gene match: 2.

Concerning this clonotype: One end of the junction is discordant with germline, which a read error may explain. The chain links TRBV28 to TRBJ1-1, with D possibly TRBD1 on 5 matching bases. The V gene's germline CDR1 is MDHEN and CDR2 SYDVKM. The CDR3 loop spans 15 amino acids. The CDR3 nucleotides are TGTGCAAGCAGTTTGGGAGGGGTCTCGAACACTGAAGCTTTCTTT. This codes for CASSLGGVSNTEAFF. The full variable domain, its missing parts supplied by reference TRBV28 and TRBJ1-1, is DVKVTQSSRYLVKRTGEKVFLECVQDMDHENMFWYRQDPGLGLRLIYFSYDVKMKEKGDIPEGYSVSREKKERFSLILESASTNQTSMYLCASSLGGVSNTEAFFGQGTRLTVV.

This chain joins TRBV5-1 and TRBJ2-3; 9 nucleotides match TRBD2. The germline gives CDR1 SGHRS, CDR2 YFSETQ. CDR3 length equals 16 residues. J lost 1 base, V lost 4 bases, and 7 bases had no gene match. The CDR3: CASSGLAGPRTDTQYF. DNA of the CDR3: TGCGCCAGCAGCGGGCTAGCGGGACCACGCACAGATACGCAGTATTTT.

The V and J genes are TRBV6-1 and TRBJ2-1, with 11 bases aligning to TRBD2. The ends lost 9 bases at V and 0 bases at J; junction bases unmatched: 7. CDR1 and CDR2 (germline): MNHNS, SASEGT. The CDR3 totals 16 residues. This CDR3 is CASAGTSGFSYNEQFF. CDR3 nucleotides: TGTGCCAGTGCCGGGACTAGCGGCTTCTCCTACAATGAGCAGTTCTTC.

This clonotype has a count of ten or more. CDR3 region: CASSLARTSGSYEQFF. DNA of the CDR3: TGTGCCAGCAGCTTAGCCAGGACTAGCGGGAGCTATGAGCAGTTCTTC. The chain combines TRBV7-6 with TRBJ2-1, with 13 bases aligning to TRBD2. J gave up 8 bases and V 0 bases, and 4 bases lay outside the gene matches. This CDR3 spans 16 amino acids. Germline values: CDR1 SGHVS, CDR2 FNYEAQ.

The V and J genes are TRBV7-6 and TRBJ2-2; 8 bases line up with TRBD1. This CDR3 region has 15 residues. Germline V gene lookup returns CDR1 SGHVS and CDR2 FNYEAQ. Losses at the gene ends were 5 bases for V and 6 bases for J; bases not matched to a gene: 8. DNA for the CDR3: TGTGCCAGCAGCGAACAGGGGGTCCTCGCCGGGGAGCTGTTTTTT. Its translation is CASSEQGVLAGELFF.

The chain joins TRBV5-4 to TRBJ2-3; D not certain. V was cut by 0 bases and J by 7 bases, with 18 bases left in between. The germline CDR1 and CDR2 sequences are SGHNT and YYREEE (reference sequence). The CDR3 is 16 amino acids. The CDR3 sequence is CASSLARLRGLHTQYF. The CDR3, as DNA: TGTGCCAGCAGCTTGGCCCGTCTTAGAGGTCTACATACGCAGTATTTT. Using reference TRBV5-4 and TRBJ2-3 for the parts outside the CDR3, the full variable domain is ETGVTQSPTHLIKTRGQQVTLRCSSQSGHNTVSWYQQALGQGPQFIFQYYREEENGRGNFPPRFSGLQFPNYSSELNVNALELDDSALYLCASSLARLRGLHTQYFGPGTRLTVL.

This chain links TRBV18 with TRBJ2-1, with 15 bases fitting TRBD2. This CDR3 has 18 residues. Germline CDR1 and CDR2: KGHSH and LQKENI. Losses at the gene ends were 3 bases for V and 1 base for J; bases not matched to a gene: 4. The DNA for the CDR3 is TGTGCCAGCTCACCGGCGGGACTAGCGGGAGGATCCTACAATGAGCAGTTCTTC. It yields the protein CASSPAGLAGGSYNEQFF.

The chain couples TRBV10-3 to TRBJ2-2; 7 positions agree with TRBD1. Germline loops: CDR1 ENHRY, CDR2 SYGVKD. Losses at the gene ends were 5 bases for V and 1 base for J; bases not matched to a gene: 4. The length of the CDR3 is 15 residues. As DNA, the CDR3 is TGTGCCATCAGTTCCGACAGGGTGAACACCGGGGAGCTGTTTTTT. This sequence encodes CAISSDRVNTGELFF.

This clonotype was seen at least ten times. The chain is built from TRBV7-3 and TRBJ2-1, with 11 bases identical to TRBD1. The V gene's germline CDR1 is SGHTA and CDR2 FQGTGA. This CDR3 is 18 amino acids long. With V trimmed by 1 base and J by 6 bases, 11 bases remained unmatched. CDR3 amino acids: CASSLMPFPGQGGNEQFF. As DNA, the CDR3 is TGTGCCAGCAGCTTAATGCCGTTCCCGGGACAGGGGGGCAATGAGCAGTTCTTC. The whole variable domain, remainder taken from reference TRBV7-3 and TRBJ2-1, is GAGVSQTPSNKVTEKGKYVELRCDPISGHTALYWYRQSLGQGPEFLIYFQGTGAADDSGLPNDRFFAVRPEGSVSTLKIQRTERGDSAVYLCASSLMPFPGQGGNEQFFGPGTRLTVL.

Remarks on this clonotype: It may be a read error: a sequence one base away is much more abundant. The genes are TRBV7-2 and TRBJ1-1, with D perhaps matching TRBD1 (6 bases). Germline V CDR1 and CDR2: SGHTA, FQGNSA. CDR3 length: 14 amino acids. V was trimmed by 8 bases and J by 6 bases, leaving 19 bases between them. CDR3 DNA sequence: TGTGCCAGCTCGATTCCAGGGGTTGGGTCTGAAGCTTTCTTT. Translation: CASSIPGVGSEAFF.

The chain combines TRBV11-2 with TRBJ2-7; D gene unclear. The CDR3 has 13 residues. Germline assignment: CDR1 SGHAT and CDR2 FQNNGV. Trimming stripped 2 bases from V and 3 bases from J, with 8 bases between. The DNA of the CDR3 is TGTGCCAGCAGCTTAACACGTTACTACGAGCAGTACTTC. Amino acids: CASSLTRYYEQYF. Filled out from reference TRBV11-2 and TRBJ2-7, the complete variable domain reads EAGVAQSPRYKIIEKRQSVAFWCNPISGHATLYWYQQILGQGPKLLIQFQNNGVVDDSQLPKDRFSAERLKGVDSTLKIQPAKLEDSAVYLCASSLTRYYEQYFGPGTRLTVT.

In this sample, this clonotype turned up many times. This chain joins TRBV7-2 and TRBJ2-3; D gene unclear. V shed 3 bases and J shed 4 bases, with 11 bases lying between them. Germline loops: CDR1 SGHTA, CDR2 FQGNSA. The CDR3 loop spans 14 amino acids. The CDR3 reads CASSFSPRADTQYF. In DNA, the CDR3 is TGTGCCAGCAGCTTCTCTCCTCGCGCAGATACGCAGTATTTT.